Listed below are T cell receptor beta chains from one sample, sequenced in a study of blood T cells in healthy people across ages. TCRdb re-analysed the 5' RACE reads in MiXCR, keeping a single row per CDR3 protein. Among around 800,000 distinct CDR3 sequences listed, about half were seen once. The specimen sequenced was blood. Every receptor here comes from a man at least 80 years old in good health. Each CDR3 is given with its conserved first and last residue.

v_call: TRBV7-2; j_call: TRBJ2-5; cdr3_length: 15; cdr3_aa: CASSLETRARHEQYF
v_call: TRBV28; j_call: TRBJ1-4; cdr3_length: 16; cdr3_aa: CASSFAPMATNEKLFF
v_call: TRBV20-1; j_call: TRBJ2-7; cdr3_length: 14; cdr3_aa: CSARAATRVYEQYF
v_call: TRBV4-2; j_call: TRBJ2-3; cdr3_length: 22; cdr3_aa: CASSHQGLAGKNAVGSTDTQYF
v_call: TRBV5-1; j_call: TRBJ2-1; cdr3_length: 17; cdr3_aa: CASSSLAGSGSLSEQFF
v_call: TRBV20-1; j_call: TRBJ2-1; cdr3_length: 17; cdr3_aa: CSTSPSGRGGSYNEQFF
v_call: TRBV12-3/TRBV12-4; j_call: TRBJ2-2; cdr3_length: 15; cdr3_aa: CASSSLQGGTGELFF
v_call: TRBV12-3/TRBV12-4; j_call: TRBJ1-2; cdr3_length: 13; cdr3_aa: CASSPPRHGGYTF
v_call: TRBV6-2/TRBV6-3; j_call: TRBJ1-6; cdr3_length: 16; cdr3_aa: CASSYARGGIESPLHF
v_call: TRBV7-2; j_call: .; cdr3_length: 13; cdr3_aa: CASTHGQAYEQYF
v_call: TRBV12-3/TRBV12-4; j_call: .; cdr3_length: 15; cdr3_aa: CASSLRQGGLSEQYF
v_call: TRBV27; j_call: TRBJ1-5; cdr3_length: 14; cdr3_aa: CASSSDRGGQPQHF
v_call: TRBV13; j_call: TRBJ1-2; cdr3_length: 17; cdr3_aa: CASSLVGQGTSNYAYTF
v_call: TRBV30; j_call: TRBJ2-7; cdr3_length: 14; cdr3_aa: CAWRSWTGTYEQYF
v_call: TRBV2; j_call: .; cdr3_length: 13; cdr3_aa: CASDKIRGETQYF
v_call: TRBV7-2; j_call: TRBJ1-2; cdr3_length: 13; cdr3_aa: CASNPGQTYGYTF
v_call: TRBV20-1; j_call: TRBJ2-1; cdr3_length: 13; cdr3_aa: CSASTSRFDEQFF
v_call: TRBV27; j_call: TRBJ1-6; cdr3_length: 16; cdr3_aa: CASSTTGTGGGSPLHF
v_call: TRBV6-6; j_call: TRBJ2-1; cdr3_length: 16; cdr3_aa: CASSLNRDSVNNEQFF
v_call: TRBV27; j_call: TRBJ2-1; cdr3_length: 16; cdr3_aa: CASSFEAGGFHNEQFF
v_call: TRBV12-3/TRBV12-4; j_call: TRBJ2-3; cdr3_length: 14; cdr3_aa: CATSGRGGADAQYF
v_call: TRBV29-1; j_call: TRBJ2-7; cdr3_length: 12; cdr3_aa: CSVEATYNEQYF
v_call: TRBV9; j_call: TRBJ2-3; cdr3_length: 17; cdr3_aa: CASSRDASGSVTDTQYF
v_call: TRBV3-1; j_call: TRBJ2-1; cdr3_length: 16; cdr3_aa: CASSQGVGTLRNEQFF
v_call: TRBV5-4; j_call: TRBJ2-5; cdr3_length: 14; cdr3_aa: CASSLRGGRETQYF
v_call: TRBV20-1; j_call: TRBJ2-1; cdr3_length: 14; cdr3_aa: CSAREATGVFEQFF
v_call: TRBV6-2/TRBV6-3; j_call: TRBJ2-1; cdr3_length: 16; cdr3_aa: CASSYPTAGLDNEQFF
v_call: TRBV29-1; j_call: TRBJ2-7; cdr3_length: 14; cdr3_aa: CSVAPRGHGYEQYF
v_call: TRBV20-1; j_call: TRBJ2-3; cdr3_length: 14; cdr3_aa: CSALPTGSTDTQYF
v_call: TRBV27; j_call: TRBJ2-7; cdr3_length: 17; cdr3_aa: CASRNFPGTKGKYEQYF
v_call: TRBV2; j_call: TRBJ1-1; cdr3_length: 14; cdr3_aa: CASRIGTVNTEAFF
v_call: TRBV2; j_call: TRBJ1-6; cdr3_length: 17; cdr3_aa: CASSEFKSGSYNSPLHF
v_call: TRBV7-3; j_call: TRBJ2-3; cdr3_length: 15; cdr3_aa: CASSDSGSRTDTQYF
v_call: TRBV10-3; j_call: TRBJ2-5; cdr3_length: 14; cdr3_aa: CAISEGSPRDEQYF
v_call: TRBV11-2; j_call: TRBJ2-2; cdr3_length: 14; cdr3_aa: CASSPTRNTGELFF
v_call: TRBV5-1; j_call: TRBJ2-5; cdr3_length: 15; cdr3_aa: CASSLDGTSGRDPYF
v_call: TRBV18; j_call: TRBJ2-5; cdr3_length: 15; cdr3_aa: CASSPRQGLAETQYF
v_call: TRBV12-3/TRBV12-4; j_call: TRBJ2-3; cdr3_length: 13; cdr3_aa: CASTRAVGDTQYF
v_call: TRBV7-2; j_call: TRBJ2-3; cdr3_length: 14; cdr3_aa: CASSSADHTDTQYF
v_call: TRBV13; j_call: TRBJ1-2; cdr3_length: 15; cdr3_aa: CASSPREVIGYGYTF
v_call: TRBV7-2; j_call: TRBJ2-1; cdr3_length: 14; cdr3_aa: CASNLVSGGDEQFF
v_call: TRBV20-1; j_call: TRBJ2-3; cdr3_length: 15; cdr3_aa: CSAAGTSRRRDTQYF
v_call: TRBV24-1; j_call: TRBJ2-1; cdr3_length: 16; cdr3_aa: CATSGRLAGVYNEQFF
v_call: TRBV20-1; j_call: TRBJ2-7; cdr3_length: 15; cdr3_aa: CSASHPLKSSYEQYF
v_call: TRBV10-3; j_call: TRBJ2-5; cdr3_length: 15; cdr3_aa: CAVSEPSGRVETQYF
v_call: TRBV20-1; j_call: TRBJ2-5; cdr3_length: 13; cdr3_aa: CSASLQVGETQYF
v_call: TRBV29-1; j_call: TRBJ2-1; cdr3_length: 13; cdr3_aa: CSVVAGGINEQFF
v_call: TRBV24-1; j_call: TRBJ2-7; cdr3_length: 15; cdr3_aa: CATSDSRGVGYEQYF
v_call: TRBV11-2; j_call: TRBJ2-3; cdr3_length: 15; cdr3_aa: CASSLSAGGRDTQYF
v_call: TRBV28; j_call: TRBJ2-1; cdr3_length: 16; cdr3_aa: CASSLGADRVRNEQFF
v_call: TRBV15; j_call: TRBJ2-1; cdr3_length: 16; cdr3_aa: CATSSPGAGHNNEQFF
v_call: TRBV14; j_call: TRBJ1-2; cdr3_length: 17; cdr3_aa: CASSQDAGVINDYGYTF
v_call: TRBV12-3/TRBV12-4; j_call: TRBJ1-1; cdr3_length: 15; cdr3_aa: CASSLAREQNTEAFF
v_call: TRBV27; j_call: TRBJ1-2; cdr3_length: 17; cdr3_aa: CASSPRTAGDLHYGYTF